These T cell receptor beta chains were read from a single sample in a study of blood T cell repertoires in COVID-19. TCRdb's copy holds only in-frame clones and misses some; the assay was immunoSEQ multiplex PCR. The table includes 130,000 to 150,000 clones, 65% to 90% detected once. The sample comprised peripheral blood. The receptors come from a man aged 55-75 years with active or convalescent COVID-19. The CDR3 runs from the conserved cysteine through the conserved F or W. The D gene is left open where the match is weak. Some rows mark clone size as missing; the rest say once, few, many or name a class of expanded clone.

TGTGCTAGTGGCACAGGGTTCTCTAATGAGCAGTTCTTC	CASGTGFSNEQFF	.	.	TRBJ2-1	TRBV12-5
TGTGCCAGCAGTGAGGCCTTCCGACTCTCGGAGACCCAGTACTTC	CASSEAFRLSETQYF	.	.	TRBJ2-5	TRBV25-1
TGTGCCAGCAGCCGCGGGACAGGGGCTTACTATGGCTACACCTTC	CASSRGTGAYYGYTF	.	TRBD1	TRBJ1-2	TRBV28
TGTGCCAGCAGGATACAGTCAGACAGGGGGGATTATCTGAACACTGAAGCTTTCTTT	CASRIQSDRGDYLNTEAFF	.	TRBD1	TRBJ1-1	TRBV28
TGTGCCAGCAGCTTATTAGCGGGAGGTCCCAATGAGCAGTTCTTC	CASSLLAGGPNEQFF	once	TRBD2	TRBJ2-1	TRBV7-9
TGTGCCAGTACCCCGACAGATCACAGCAATCAGCCCCAGCATTTT	CASTPTDHSNQPQHF	once	.	TRBJ1-5	TRBV19
TGTGCCAGCAGGGATTCCCGTGGGCGTTGGGAGCAGTTCTTC	CASRDSRGRWEQFF	.	.	TRBJ2-1	TRBV6-5
TGTGCCAGCAGCTTGGCAGGTACTTTCTCTGGAAACACCATATATTTT	CASSLAGTFSGNTIYF	.	.	TRBJ1-3	TRBV11-2
TGTGCCAGCAGCTTAGATAGGCGGCCAAACAACGTCCTGACTTTC	CASSLDRRPNNVLTF	.	.	TRBJ2-6	TRBV11-3
TGCAGTGCTAGTGCCCCGTGGAACACTGAAGCTTTCTTT	CSASAPWNTEAFF	.	.	TRBJ1-1	TRBV20-1